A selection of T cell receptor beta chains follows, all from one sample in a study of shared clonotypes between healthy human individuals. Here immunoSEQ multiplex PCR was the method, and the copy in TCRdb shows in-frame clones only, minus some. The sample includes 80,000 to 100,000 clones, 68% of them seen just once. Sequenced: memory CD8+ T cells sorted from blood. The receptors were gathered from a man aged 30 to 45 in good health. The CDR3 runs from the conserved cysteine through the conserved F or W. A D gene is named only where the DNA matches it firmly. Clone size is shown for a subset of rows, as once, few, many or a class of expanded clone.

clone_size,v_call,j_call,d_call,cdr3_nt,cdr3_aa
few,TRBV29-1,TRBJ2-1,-,TGCAGCGTTGAAGGTCCTCGGACTGGCTACAATGAGCAGTTCTTC,CSVEGPRTGYNEQFF
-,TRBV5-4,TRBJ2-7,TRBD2,TGTGCCAGCAGTCCGGGACTAGCGGGAGATCCCGCCTCCTACGAGCAGTACTTC,CASSPGLAGDPASYEQYF
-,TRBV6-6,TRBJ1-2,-,TGTGCCAGCAGTACAGGGACGTATGGCTACACCTTC,CASSTGTYGYTF
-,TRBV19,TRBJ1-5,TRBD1,TGTGCCAGTAGTACACGGACAGGGGAACCCAATCAGCCCCAGCATTTT,CASSTRTGEPNQPQHF
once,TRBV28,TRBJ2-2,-,TGTGCCAGTCGGTCCGGGGAGCTGTTTTTT,CASRSGELFF
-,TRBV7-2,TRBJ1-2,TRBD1,TGTGCCAGCAGCTTTGACGACAGGGGGTTTGTTTATGGCTACACCTTC,CASSFDDRGFVYGYTF
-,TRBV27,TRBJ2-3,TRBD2,TGTGCCAGCAGCAAAACCTCCAAGCGGGAGGGCCATAATACGCAGTATTTT,CASSKTSKREGHNTQYF
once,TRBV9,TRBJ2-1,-,TGTGCCAGCAGCGTAGGAGTGGTGAGCTCCTACAATGAGCAGTTCTTC,CASSVGVVSSYNEQFF
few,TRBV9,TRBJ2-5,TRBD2,TGTGCCAGCAGCGCGACTAGCGGGTTCCCTCCCGGGGAGACCCAGTACTTC,CASSATSGFPPGETQYF
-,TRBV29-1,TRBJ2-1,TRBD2,TGCAGCGGTAGCGGGAGGGCCCCGGGGGGGGACTACAATGAGCAGTTCTTC,CSGSGRAPGGDYNEQFF
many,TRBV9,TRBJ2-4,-,TGTGCCAGCAGCGTAGGTTGGAGGATAGCCAAAAACATTCAGTACTTC,CASSVGWRIAKNIQYF
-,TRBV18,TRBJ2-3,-,TGTGCCAGCTCACCAAAACAGGTCGCTAGCACAGATACGCAGTATTTT,CASSPKQVASTDTQYF
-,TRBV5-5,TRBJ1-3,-,TGTGCCAGCAGCCGGCTCCCCTCCAAAGTGGTGAGAGGAAACACCATATATTTT,CASSRLPSKVVRGNTIYF
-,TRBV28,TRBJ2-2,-,TGTGCCAGCAGTTTCTTGGGGACCGGGGAGCTGTTTTTT,CASSFLGTGELFF
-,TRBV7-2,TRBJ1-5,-,TGTGCCAGCAGCACCGTCGGGGTCGGTATCAATCAGCCCCAGCATTTT,CASSTVGVGINQPQHF
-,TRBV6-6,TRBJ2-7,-,TGTGCCAGTTCCGGGGTAAACTACGAGCAGTACTTC,CASSGVNYEQYF
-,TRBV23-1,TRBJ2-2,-,TGCGCCAGCAGTCAATCTTCATCCGTGGACTTAGAGAACACCGGGGAGCTGTTTTTT,CASSQSSSVDLENTGELFF
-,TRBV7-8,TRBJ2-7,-,TGTGCCAGCAGCTTATACACCAACCGCGGCGAGCAGTACTTC,CASSLYTNRGEQYF
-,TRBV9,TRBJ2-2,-,TGTGCCAGCAGCCCTCGGACAGTTTCCGGGGAGCTGTTTTTT,CASSPRTVSGELFF
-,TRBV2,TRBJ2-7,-,TGTGCCAGCAGTGATCAGTCCCCCGAGCAGTACTTC,CASSDQSPEQYF
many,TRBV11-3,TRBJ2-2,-,TGTGCCAGCAGCACCGGACTGGAGCTGTTTTTT,CASSTGLELFF
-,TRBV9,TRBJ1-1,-,TGTGCCAGCAGCGTCGAGGACCTAGAGAACACTGAAGCTTTCTTT,CASSVEDLENTEAFF
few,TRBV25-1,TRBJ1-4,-,TGTGCCAGCAGTGACAACAGGTCAGGTGAAAAACTGTTTTTT,CASSDNRSGEKLFF
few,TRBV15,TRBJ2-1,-,TGTGCCACCAGCTACGGAGCGGAAACCATCAATGAGCAGTTCTTC,CATSYGAETINEQFF
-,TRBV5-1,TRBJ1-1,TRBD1,TGCGCCAGCAGCTTAACAGGGGACACTGAAGCTTTCTTT,CASSLTGDTEAFF
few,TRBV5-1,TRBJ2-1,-,TGCGCCAGCAGCTTGGCGCCGCAGCCGAACAATGAGCAGTTCTTC,CASSLAPQPNNEQFF
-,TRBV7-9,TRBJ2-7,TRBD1,TGTGCCAGCAGCTTGGGGGACAGCCGCCGGGGGCAGTACTTC,CASSLGDSRRGQYF
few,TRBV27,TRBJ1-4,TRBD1,TGTGCCAGCAGTCGATCCGGGACAGATCATGAAAAACTGTTTTTT,CASSRSGTDHEKLFF
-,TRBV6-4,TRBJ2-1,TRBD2,TGTGCCAGCAGTTATGAGGGAGGGGCTCGGTATGAGCAGTTCTTC,CASSYEGGARYEQFF
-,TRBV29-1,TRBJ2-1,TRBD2,TGCAGCGTCGGGACTAGCGGGAGGGCCAGGGAGCAGTTCTTC,CSVGTSGRAREQFF
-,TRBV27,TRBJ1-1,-,TGTGCCAGCAGTTTATCAACGACAGGGAACACTGAAGCTTTCTTT,CASSLSTTGNTEAFF
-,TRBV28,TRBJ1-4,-,TGTGCCAGCAGTGACAGGACCGATAATGAAAAACTGTTTTTT,CASSDRTDNEKLFF
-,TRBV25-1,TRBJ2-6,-,TGTGCCAGCAGTCTACTGGACACTTCTGGGGCCAACGTCCTGACTTTC,CASSLLDTSGANVLTF
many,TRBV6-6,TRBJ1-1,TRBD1,TGTGCCAGCAGTCCGGGACAGGGGTCTGAAGCTTTCTTT,CASSPGQGSEAFF
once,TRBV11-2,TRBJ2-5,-,TGTGCCAGCAGCCTACTGGTCCCACAAGAGACCCAGTACTTC,CASSLLVPQETQYF
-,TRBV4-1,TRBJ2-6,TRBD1,TGCGCCAGCAGCCAATTGATGAAGACAGGGGCGCGCTCTGGGGCCAACGTCCTGACTTTC,CASSQLMKTGARSGANVLTF
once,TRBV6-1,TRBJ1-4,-,TGTGCCAGCAGTGAAGGGGGGGGTTCTTCTGAAAAACTGTTTTTT,CASSEGGGSSEKLFF
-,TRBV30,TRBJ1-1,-,TGTGCCTGGAGTGAGGGTTATCGAGGGATGAACACTGAAGCTTTCTTT,CAWSEGYRGMNTEAFF
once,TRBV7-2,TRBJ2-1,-,TGTGCCAGCAGCCGACTAGGGTACAATGAGCAGTTCTTC,CASSRLGYNEQFF
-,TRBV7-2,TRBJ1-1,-,TGTGCCAGCAGCTTACTAGACAGCAAAAACACTGAAGCTTTCTTT,CASSLLDSKNTEAFF
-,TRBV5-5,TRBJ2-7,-,TGTGCCAGCAGGTTGAGATCCTACGAGCAGTACTTC,CASRLRSYEQYF
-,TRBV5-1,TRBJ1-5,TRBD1,TGCGCCAGCAGCTTGGGACCCCAGACAGGGGGCGCGGGTCAGCCCCAGCATTTT,CASSLGPQTGGAGQPQHF
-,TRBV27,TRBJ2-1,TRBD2,TGTGCCAGCAGTTTATCACTAGCGGGAGGGCCGCAGTTCTTC,CASSLSLAGGPQFF
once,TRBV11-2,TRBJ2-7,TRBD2,TGCGCCAGCAGCTTAGAACTAGCGGGATGGTACGAGCAGTACTTC,CASSLELAGWYEQYF
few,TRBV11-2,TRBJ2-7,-,TGTGCCACGGCAGACAGCCCAGGCCTTTACGAGCAGTACTTC,CATADSPGLYEQYF
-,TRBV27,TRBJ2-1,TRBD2,TGTGCCAGCAGTTCCCGTAGCGGGAACTCCTACAATGAGCAGTTCTTC,CASSSRSGNSYNEQFF
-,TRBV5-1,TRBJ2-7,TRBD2,TGCGCCAGCAGCTTGGTAGCGGGGAGCTCCTACGAGCAGTACTTC,CASSLVAGSSYEQYF
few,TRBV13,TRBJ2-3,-,TGTGCCAGCAGCCAAACAGATACGCAGTATTTT,CASSQTDTQYF
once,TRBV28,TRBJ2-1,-,TGTGCCAGCAGTGGGTCAGGCTCCTACAATGAGCAGTTCTTC,CASSGSGSYNEQFF
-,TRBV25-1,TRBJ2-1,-,TGTGCCAGCGGAAAAGGAAAGAATGAGCAGTTCTTC,CASGKGKNEQFF